The clone carrying this T cell receptor (beta chain) was seen more than once but under ten times. The antigen remains undetermined. This specimen belongs to a study of T cells in Graves' hyperthyroidism and ophthalmopathy. The germline V and J ends were trimmed by 4 bases and 3 bases, with 15 bases remaining between them. This CDR3 contains 15 residues. Germline CDR1 LNHDA, CDR2 SQIVND (reference sequence). Study-level results: Blood also contained most expanded thyroid clonotypes above 0.001.

Disease duration under 2 months; hyperthyroidism patients were aged 18 to 65. It was uncontrolled infection, other autoimmune disease, pregnancy or lactation that excluded patients. The PBMCs studied were ones that came from around 10 ml fresh peripheral blood. Researchers amplified the TCR beta CDR3 regions from RNA transcripts. The HTBI primer set served for first-round RT-PCR of the TCR CDR3. TCRdb passed the multiplex PCR reads through MiXCR, listing each CDR3 protein once. The table has some 600,000 distinct CDR3 sequences, 11% to 15% seen once; the top ten hold under 7%. Material: blood. The chain carries TRBV19 and TRBJ2-5; TRBD1 might be the D (6 bases). The clonotype was recovered from a woman aged 30 to 39 with Graves' hyperthyroidism that later progressed to Graves' ophthalmopathy. The CDR3, as DNA: TGTGCCAGTAGTACGGGCGGACAGAACAAAGAGACCCAGTACTTC. Amino acids: CASSTGGQNKETQYF.